These 15 T cell receptor beta chains were sequenced from one sample in a study of regulatory T cells in long-lasting Graves disease. Time point noted: newly diagnosed GD, antithyroid drugs for less than 3 months. PBMC RNA was the source of the TCR library. The authors built TCR beta libraries using iRepertoire HTBI primers and Arm-PCR of CDR3 regions. In TCRdb, the multiplex PCR reads were re-called with MiXCR into one record per CDR3 protein. The sample contains a few hundred thousand distinct CDR3 sequences, roughly 21% of which appear only once. The sample consisted of peripheral blood mononuclear cells (PBMCs), taken at new diagnosis, from a patient treated with antithyroid drugs. The receptor set was obtained from a female donor with Graves disease.

This chain connects TRBV19 to TRBJ2-3, with 12 bases fitting TRBD2. V shed 5 bases and J 5 bases; nucleotides not matched to a gene: 14. The CDR3 runs to 18 residues. Germline V gene lookup returns CDR1 LNHDA and CDR2 SQIVND (reference sequence). The CDR3 loop is CASSFQFRLAGALDTQYF. The CDR3 DNA sequence: TGTGCCAGTAGTTTCCAATTTAGACTAGCGGGAGCGTTAGATACGCAGTATTTT.

V gene TRBV11-2 combines with J gene TRBJ2-3, with D perhaps matching TRBD1 (6 bases). The CDR3 extends over 15 amino acids. The germline V gene encodes CDR1 SGHAT and CDR2 FQNNGV. The V end was cut by 5 bases, the J end by 3 bases, with 15 bases between. Here the CDR3 DNA reads TGTGCCAGCAGCACCCGACAGGAAAAGACAGATACGCAGTATTTT. This codes for CASSTRQEKTDTQYF.

The V and J genes are TRBV7-8 and TRBJ2-1; perhaps TRBD2 as D (6 bases). Per germline, CDR1 SGHVS and CDR2 FQNEAQ. Trimming removed 5 bases from V and 8 bases from J, with 19 bases in between. The CDR3 consists of 15 residues. In nucleotides, the CDR3 is TGTGCCAGCAGCCGGGGGTCCGGAGGGCATGATGAGCAGTTCTTC. Translation: CASSRGSGGHDEQFF.

This clonotype occurred many times. One base away lies a much larger clone, so this may be a sequencing read error. The chain joins TRBV6-1 to TRBJ2-5; D gene unclear. Germline V gene lookup returns CDR1 MNHNS and CDR2 SASEGT. The CDR3 has 11 amino acids. Trimming shortened V by 6 bases and J by 5 bases, and 7 bases separated the two germline ends. CDR3: CASSYYETQYF. The CDR3 DNA reads as TGTGCCAGCAGCTATTACGAGACCCAGTACTTC.

This clonotype was picked up many times. The junction does not match germline at one end; this may be a read error. V is TRBV5-5 and J is TRBJ1-4, with 10 bases matching TRBD1. Germline loops: CDR1 SGHKS, CDR2 YYEKEE (reference sequence). The CDR3 is 17 residues long. This chain's CDR3 is CASSSRRQGASNEKLFF. The CDR3 DNA follows: TGCGCCAGCAGCTCGAGAAGACAGGGGGCATCTAATGAAAAACTGTTTTTT.

This clonotype was detected ten times or more. V is TRBV28 and J is TRBJ1-5, with D uncertain. Trimming left V 1 base short and J 6 bases short, with 13 bases between. This CDR3 is built from 15 residues. The germline V gene has CDR1 MDHEN and CDR2 SYDVKM. The CDR3 here is CASSLSSWLGQPQHF. The DNA for the CDR3 is TGTGCCAGCAGTTTATCGAGCTGGCTTGGTCAGCCCCAGCATTTT.

This clonotype was counted at least ten times. The rearrangement joins TRBV2 to TRBJ1-3; 10 bases fit TRBD1. The CDR3 consists of 14 residues. Germline V gene data show CDR1 as SNHLY and CDR2 as FYNNEI. The J segment lost 8 bases and the V segment lost 6 bases, leaving 7 bases of the junction unmatched. This chain's CDR3 is CASSVGQGMDTIYF. DNA for the CDR3: TGTGCCAGCAGCGTGGGACAGGGGATGGACACCATATATTTT. The full variable domain, completed using reference TRBV2 and TRBJ1-3, is EPEVTQTPSHQVTQMGQEVILRCVPISNHLYFYWYRQILGQKVEFLVSFYNNEISEKSEIFDDQFSVERPDGSNFTLKIRSTKLEDSAMYFCASSVGQGMDTIYFGEGSWLTVV.

This clonotype has a count of ten or more. The chain carries TRBV7-9 and TRBJ2-5, with D possibly being TRBD2 (6 bases). The CDR3 totals 15 residues. Looked up from germline, CDR1 is SEHNR and CDR2 is FQNEAQ (reference sequence). Trimming shortened V by 1 base and J by 1 base, and 10 bases separated the two germline ends. In DNA, the CDR3 is TGTGCCAGCAGCTTAGGGAGGGGAGGCCAAGAGACCCAGTACTTC. Amino acid sequence: CASSLGRGGQETQYF.

This clonotype was recorded a few times. A far larger clone lies a single base away; this is likely a read error. The chain uses TRBV7-2 and TRBJ2-5; D possibly corresponds to TRBD2 (5 bases). The J call may be in error: the DNA end matches TRBJ2-1 better. This CDR3 is 12 amino acids long. Germline V gene lookup returns CDR1 SGHTA and CDR2 FQGNSA. The CDR3, as DNA: TGTGCCAGCAGCCTCGGGGAGTATGAGCAGTTCTTC. The encoded protein is CASSLGEYEQFF.

This clonotype was seen a handful of times. The chain carries TRBV19 and TRBJ2-2; 9 nucleotides agree with TRBD1. Looked up from germline, CDR1 is LNHDA and CDR2 is SQIVND (reference sequence). This CDR3 contains 14 residues. The V gene end was trimmed by 6 bases and the J gene end by 5 bases; junction bases not matched to a gene: 4. CDR3 residues: CASRNRGRTGELFF. Written as DNA, the CDR3 is TGTGCCAGTAGGAACAGGGGGCGGACCGGGGAGCTGTTTTTT.

The V call is TRBV7-2, the J call TRBJ2-7; D may match TRBD1 or TRBD2 (5 bases each). Trimming cost V 1 base and J 6 bases, with 10 bases left between them. Per the germline V gene, CDR1 is SGHTA and CDR2 is FQGNSA. This CDR3 region has 13 residues. This chain's CDR3 is CASSLGGTPEQYF. The CDR3 DNA follows: TGTGCCAGCAGCTTAGGAGGGACCCCCGAGCAGTACTTC.

The rearrangement joins TRBV11-2 to TRBJ2-1; D might be TRBD2 (5 bases). The DNA end favors TRBJ2-3, so the J call may be wrong. This CDR3 has 12 amino acids. Germline V lookup: CDR1 SGHAT, CDR2 FQNNGV. Here the CDR3 reads CASSFARGAQYF. CDR3 DNA sequence: TGTGCCAGCAGCTTCGCCCGGGGTGCGCAGTATTTT.

Many counts were recorded for this clonotype. The chain joins TRBV20-1 to TRBJ2-2; 9 nucleotides agree with TRBD1. The V segment lost 6 bases and the J segment 6 bases; nucleotides outside the gene matches: 2. The germline CDR1 and CDR2 sequences are DFQATT and SNEGSKA (reference sequence). The CDR3 is 12 residues long. CDR3 nucleotide sequence: TGCAGTGCCACAGGGGGCTCCGGGGAGCTGTTTTTT. Its protein product is CSATGGSGELFF.

This clonotype was seen ten or more times. This chain links TRBV3-1 with TRBJ1-3, with D maybe TRBD1 (5 bases). The CDR3 is 15 amino acids. Germline V gene data show CDR1 as LGHDT and CDR2 as YNNKEL (reference sequence). Trimming pared 3 bases from V and 0 bases from J, leaving 9 bases between. Here the CDR3 reads CASSQGGGSGNTIYF. The CDR3 coding sequence is TGTGCCAGCAGCCAGGGTGGGGGCTCTGGAAACACCATATATTTT.

This clonotype was counted at least ten times. V gene TRBV28 combines with J gene TRBJ2-7; D unresolved. From germline, CDR1 is MDHEN and CDR2 SYDVKM. Trimming took off 6 bases at V and 7 bases at J, with 16 bases between the two ends. The CDR3 is made up of 13 amino acids. The CDR3 bases are TGTGCCAGCAGCTCCGGCGGTATGAGGGAGCAGTACTTC. It is translated as CASSSGGMREQYF.